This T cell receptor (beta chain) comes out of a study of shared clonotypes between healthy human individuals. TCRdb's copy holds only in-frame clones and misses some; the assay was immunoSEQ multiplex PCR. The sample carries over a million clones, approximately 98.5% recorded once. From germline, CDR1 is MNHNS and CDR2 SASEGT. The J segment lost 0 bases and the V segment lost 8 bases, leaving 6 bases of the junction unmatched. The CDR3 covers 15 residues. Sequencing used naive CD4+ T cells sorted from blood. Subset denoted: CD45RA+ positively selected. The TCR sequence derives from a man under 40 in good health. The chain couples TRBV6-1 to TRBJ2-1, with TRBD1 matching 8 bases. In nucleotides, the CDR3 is TGTGCCAGCTCCGGGACAGGATACTCCTACAATGAGCAGTTCTTC. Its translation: CASSGTGYSYNEQFF.